This TCR beta chain appears in the sequencing data of a study of tumor-infiltrating lymphocytes in glioblastoma multiforme. Study observations and caveats: Clone frequencies may be distorted by unequal TCR transcripts per cell.

Germline assignment: CDR1 SQVTM and CDR2 ANQGSEA. The CDR3 is 13 amino acids. This clonotype has only one observation. Its antigen remains unknown. A much larger clone sits a single nucleotide away, making a read error possible. TCRB libraries came from RNA via three nested multiplex PCR rounds. Input was 0.45 to 0.5 ug total RNA, reverse-transcribed with a C-beta primer. MiXCR, run by TCRdb on the multiplex PCR reads, gives a single entry per CDR3 protein. The data show about 16,000 distinct CDR3 sequences, over 60% seen once. The sample comprised brain tumor tissue. The source of this sequence is a male donor with glioblastoma. The chain is built from TRBV29-1 and TRBJ2-1; no reliable D call. The CDR3 region is CSVEVRLDGEQLF. DNA for the CDR3: TGCAGCGTTGAAGTACGACTGGATGGTGAGCAGTTATTC.